This is a list of T cell receptor beta chains from one sample in a study of shared clonotypes between healthy human individuals. The assay was immunoSEQ multiplex PCR, and TCRdb's table has in-frame clones only and misses some. The table has millions of clones, about 95% seen once. The sample consisted of naive CD8+ T cells sorted from blood. These receptors were taken from a young man in good health. Both conserved end residues are part of each CDR3. The D gene is left open where the match is weak. Rows may omit the clone size; those that give it use once, few, many or a size class.

>TRBV4-1|-|TRBJ1-1|-
CASSQISHPVIYTEAFF
TGCGCCAGCAGCCAAATTTCCCATCCCGTGATCTATACTGAAGCTTTCTTT
>TRBV6-6|-|TRBJ2-1|-
CASSYSSQGTYNEQFF
TGTGCCAGCAGTTACTCGAGTCAGGGAACCTACAATGAGCAGTTCTTC
>TRBV29-1|TRBD2|TRBJ2-7|-
CSVIAGAYEQYF
TGCAGCGTCATAGCGGGAGCCTACGAGCAGTACTTC
>TRBV7-9|-|TRBJ2-5|-
CASSLETQYF
TGTGCCAGCAGCTTAGAGACCCAGTACTTC
>TRBV9|TRBD2|TRBJ2-1|-
CASSMGSGAYSYNEQFF
TGTGCCAGCAGCATGGGGAGCGGGGCCTACTCCTACAATGAGCAGTTCTTC
>TRBV9|TRBD1|TRBJ2-7|-
CASSVGTGVYEQYF
TGTGCCAGCAGCGTAGGGACAGGAGTCTACGAGCAGTACTTC
>TRBV5-1|TRBD1|TRBJ2-7|-
CASSLGTGGSWEQYF
TGCGCCAGCAGCTTGGGGACAGGGGGTTCTTGGGAGCAGTACTTC
>TRBV28|TRBD1|TRBJ1-1|-
CASSPYRGLTTEAFF
TGTGCCAGCAGTCCCTACAGGGGGCTGACCACTGAAGCTTTCTTT
>TRBV29-1|-|TRBJ1-1|-
CSVEDRDREAFF
TGCAGCGTTGAAGATCGGGACCGTGAAGCTTTCTTT
>TRBV6-5|-|TRBJ2-6|-
CASLGSYSGANVLTF
TGTGCCAGCTTGGGGAGTTACTCTGGGGCCAACGTCCTGACTTTC
>TRBV7-9|-|TRBJ2-2|-
CASSLESIGELFF
TGTGCCAGCAGCTTAGAAAGCATCGGGGAGCTGTTTTTT
>TRBV7-2|TRBD1|TRBJ1-1|-
CASGQGSNTEAFF
TGTGCCAGCGGACAGGGGTCGAACACTGAAGCTTTCTTT
>TRBV7-9|-|TRBJ1-1|-
CASSPGEENTEAFF
TGTGCCAGCAGCCCGGGGGAGGAGAACACTGAAGCTTTCTTT
>TRBV27|-|TRBJ2-1|-
CASSQQEHNEQFF
TGTGCCAGCAGCCAACAGGAGCACAATGAGCAGTTCTTC
>TRBV5-6|-|TRBJ2-3|-
CASSTHSDTQYF
TGTGCCAGCAGCACTCACTCGGATACGCAGTATTTT
>TRBV6-6|-|TRBJ1-2|-
CAGSLHPTPNYGYTF
TGTGCCGGCAGCTTACACCCAACCCCTAACTATGGCTACACCTTC
>TRBV7-9|-|TRBJ2-3|-
CASSNFEGPDTQYF
TGTGCCAGCAGCAATTTTGAAGGACCAGATACGCAGTATTTT
>TRBV4-1|-|TRBJ2-7|-
CASSQEGLSSYEQYF
TGCGCCAGCAGCCAAGAGGGGTTGAGCTCCTACGAGCAGTACTTC
>TRBV28|TRBD1|TRBJ2-7|-
CASSRTGATYEQYF
TGTGCCAGCAGTCGGACAGGGGCAACCTACGAGCAGTACTTC
>TRBV27|-|TRBJ2-7|-
CASSLSRIYEQYF
TGTGCCAGCAGTTTATCCAGGATCTACGAGCAGTACTTC
>TRBV29-1|-|TRBJ2-5|-
CSVEDLAQETQYF
TGCAGCGTTGAAGATTTAGCACAGGAGACCCAGTACTTC
>TRBV10-3|-|TRBJ1-5|-
CAISAAVNSNQPQHF
TGTGCCATCAGTGCGGCAGTTAATAGCAATCAGCCCCAGCATTTT
>TRBV2|-|TRBJ2-3|-
CAGPPSARSTDTQYF
TGTGCCGGCCCGCCGAGCGCCCGTAGCACAGATACGCAGTATTTT
>TRBV9|TRBD1|TRBJ1-2|-
CASSAEGQFHGYTF
TGTGCCAGCAGCGCCGAGGGACAGTTCCATGGCTACACCTTC
>TRBV29-1|-|TRBJ2-7|-
CSVGLNGEQYF
TGCAGCGTCGGCCTTAACGGGGAGCAGTACTTC
>TRBV6-5|-|TRBJ2-1|-
CASSSENEQFF
TGTGCCAGCAGTTCAGAGAATGAGCAGTTCTTC
>TRBV7-8|TRBD1|TRBJ1-2|-
CASSLVPGGYGYTF
TGTGCCAGCAGCTTAGTACCAGGGGGCTATGGCTACACCTTC
>TRBV19|TRBD1|TRBJ1-1|-
CASSTGTANTEAFF
TGTGCCAGTAGTACCGGGACAGCGAACACTGAAGCTTTCTTT
>TRBV6-5|TRBD1|TRBJ1-2|-
CASSLTGSGYGYTF
TGTGCCAGCAGTCTGACAGGGAGCGGCTATGGCTACACCTTC
>TRBV7-2|-|TRBJ2-7|-
CASSWGENYEQYF
TGTGCCAGCAGCTGGGGAGAGAACTACGAGCAGTACTTC
>TRBV7-3|-|TRBJ2-3|once
CASGFSGSTDTQYF
TGTGCCAGCGGGTTTTCAGGGTCCACAGATACGCAGTATTTT
>TRBV25-1|TRBD2|TRBJ2-7|-
CASSDPSGSHYEQYF
TGTGCCAGCAGTGACCCTAGCGGGAGCCACTACGAGCAGTACTTC
>TRBV5-8|-|TRBJ1-5|-
CASSLGPNQPQHF
TGTGCCAGCAGCTTGGGACCCAATCAGCCCCAGCATTTT
>TRBV18|-|TRBJ1-1|-
CASSLTATGWNTEAFF
TGTGCCAGCTCACTGACTGCTACAGGGTGGAACACTGAAGCTTTCTTT
>TRBV5-1|TRBD1|TRBJ2-7|-
CASSPGQGKYEQYF
TGCGCCAGCAGCCCGGGACAGGGGAAATACGAGCAGTACTTC
>TRBV4-1|TRBD1|TRBJ1-6|-
CASSTQMTGPSPLHF
TGCGCCAGCAGCACCCAAATGACAGGGCCTTCACCCCTCCACTTT
>TRBV5-6|-|TRBJ2-7|once
CASSSENMYEEQYF
TGTGCCAGCAGCTCTGAAAACATGTATGAGGAGCAGTACTTC
>TRBV9|TRBD1|TRBJ1-1|once
CASSVGTAEAFF
TGTGCCAGCAGCGTCGGGACAGCTGAAGCTTTCTTT
>TRBV4-1|TRBD1|TRBJ1-2|-
CASSQRTGPNYGYTF
TGCGCCAGCAGCCAACGGACAGGGCCCAACTATGGCTACACCTTC
>TRBV29-1|-|TRBJ2-1|-
CSAPNSYEQFF
TGCAGCGCTCCGAATTCGTATGAGCAGTTCTTC
>TRBV19|TRBD2|TRBJ2-7|-
CASSAGTSGFYEQYF
TGTGCCAGTAGTGCCGGGACTAGCGGGTTCTACGAGCAGTACTTC
>TRBV28|-|TRBJ1-2|-
CASSLGAGSRDGYTF
TGTGCCAGCAGTTTAGGGGCCGGGTCCCGGGATGGCTACACCTTC
>TRBV29-1|-|TRBJ1-1|-
CSVEGRYTEAFF
TGCAGCGTTGAAGGCAGGTACACTGAAGCTTTCTTT
>TRBV6-4|-|TRBJ2-1|-
CASSEVGGSLFNEQFF
TGTGCCAGCAGTGAGGTTGGAGGGAGTCTTTTCAATGAGCAGTTCTTC
>TRBV5-1|-|TRBJ1-1|-
CASSQQGPNTEAFF
TGCGCCAGCAGCCAACAGGGCCCGAACACTGAAGCTTTCTTT
>TRBV19|-|TRBJ1-3|-
CASSMEGWGRNTIYF
TGTGCCAGTAGTATGGAAGGATGGGGGAGAAACACCATATATTTT
>TRBV9|-|TRBJ1-1|-
CASSPYLGTNTEAFF
TGTGCCAGCAGCCCGTACCTGGGCACGAACACTGAAGCTTTCTTT
>TRBV5-6|-|TRBJ1-6|-
CASTQWNSPLHF
TGTGCCAGCACCCAATGGAATTCACCCCTCCACTTT
>TRBV12-2|-|TRBJ2-3|-
CASRLQSRGQKLTDTQYF
TGTGCAAGTCGCCTACAAAGTCGGGGACAGAAATTAACAGATACGCAGTATTTT
>TRBV5-4|TRBD2|TRBJ2-1|-
CASTFRLAGAGNEQFF
TGTGCCAGCACCTTCCGACTAGCGGGAGCGGGAAATGAGCAGTTCTTC
>TRBV10-1|-|TRBJ2-5|-
CASSDPSDETQYF
TGCGCCAGCAGTGACCCCAGTGACGAGACCCAGTACTTC
>TRBV9|-|TRBJ2-7|few
CASSVAQGYEQYF
TGTGCCAGCAGCGTAGCCCAGGGTTACGAGCAGTACTTC
>TRBV19|-|TRBJ1-1|-
CATPGHGTTEAFF
TGTGCCACTCCGGGACATGGAACCACTGAAGCTTTCTTT
>TRBV6-1|TRBD2|TRBJ2-3|-
CASTLIREGRDTQYF
TGTGCCAGCACCCTGATTCGGGAGGGGAGAGATACGCAGTATTTT
>TRBV12-5|-|TRBJ2-7|once
CASGLCWTEVYEQYF
TGTGCTAGTGGTTTGTGTTGGACAGAGGTTTACGAGCAGTACTTC
>TRBV15|-|TRBJ1-5|-
CATSRRGQAGNQPQHF
TGTGCCACCAGCAGGAGGGGCCAGGCAGGCAATCAGCCCCAGCATTTT
>TRBV4-2|-|TRBJ2-3|-
CASSQTGGADTQYF
TGTGCCAGCAGCCAAACCGGCGGGGCAGATACGCAGTATTTT